Here is one T cell receptor beta chain with its context. Germline assignment: CDR1 KGHSH and CDR2 LQKENI. CDR3 size: 12 residues. V was pared by 1 base and J by 8 bases, with 6 bases between. The TCR beta repertoire was assessed by survey-level immunoSEQ sequencing. TCRdb's copy holds only in-frame clones and misses some; the assay was immunoSEQ multiplex PCR. The profile shows nearly 70,000 clones, 93% of them singletons. V is TRBV18 and J is TRBJ2-1; weak D call: TRBD1 (5 bases). Material: PBMCs. The receptor comes from a middle-aged man with rheumatoid arthritis. The CDR3 loop is CASSPRGDEQFF. CDR3 nucleotide sequence: TGTGCCAGCTCACCACGGGGCGATGAGCAGTTCTTC.